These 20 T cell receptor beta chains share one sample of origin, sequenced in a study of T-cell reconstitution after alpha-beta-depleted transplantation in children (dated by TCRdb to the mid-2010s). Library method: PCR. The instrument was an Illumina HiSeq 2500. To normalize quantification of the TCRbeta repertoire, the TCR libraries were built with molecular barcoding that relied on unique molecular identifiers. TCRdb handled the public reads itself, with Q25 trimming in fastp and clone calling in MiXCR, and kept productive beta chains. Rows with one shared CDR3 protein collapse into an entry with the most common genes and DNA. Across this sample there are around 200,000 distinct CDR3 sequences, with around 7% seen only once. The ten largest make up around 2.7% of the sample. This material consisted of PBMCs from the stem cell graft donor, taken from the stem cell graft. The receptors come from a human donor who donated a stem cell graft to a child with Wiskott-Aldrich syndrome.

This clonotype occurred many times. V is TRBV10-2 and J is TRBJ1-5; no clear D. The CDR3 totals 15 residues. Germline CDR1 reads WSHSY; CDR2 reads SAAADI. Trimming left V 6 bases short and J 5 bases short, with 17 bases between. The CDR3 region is CASSLAAVVDQPQHF. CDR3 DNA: TGCGCCAGCAGCCTCGCGGCAGTAGTCGATCAGCCCCAGCATTTT.

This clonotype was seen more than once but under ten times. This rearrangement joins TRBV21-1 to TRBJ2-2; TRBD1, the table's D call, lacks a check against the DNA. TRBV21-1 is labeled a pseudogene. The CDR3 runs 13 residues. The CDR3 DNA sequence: TGTGCCAGCAGCACACCGGGGGCCGGGGAGCTGTTTTTT. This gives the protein CASSTPGAGELFF.

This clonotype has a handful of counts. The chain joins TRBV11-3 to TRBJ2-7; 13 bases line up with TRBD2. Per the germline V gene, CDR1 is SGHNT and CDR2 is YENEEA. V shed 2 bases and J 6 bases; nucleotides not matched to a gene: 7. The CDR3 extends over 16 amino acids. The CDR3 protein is CASSLSGLAGVSEQYF. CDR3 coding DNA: TGTGCCAGCAGCTTATCCGGACTAGCGGGAGTAAGCGAGCAGTACTTC.

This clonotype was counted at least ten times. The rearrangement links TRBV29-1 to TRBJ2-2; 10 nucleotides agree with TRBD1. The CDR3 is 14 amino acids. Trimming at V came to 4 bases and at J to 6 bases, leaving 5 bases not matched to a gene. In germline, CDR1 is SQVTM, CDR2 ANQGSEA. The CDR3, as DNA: TGCAGCGTTGCGTGGGGACAGGGGTCCGGGGAGCTGTTTTTT. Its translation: CSVAWGQGSGELFF.

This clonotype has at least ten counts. In DNA form, the CDR3 reads TGTGCCAGCAGCTCCCGACTAGCCGGGGAGCTGTTTTTT. As protein: CASSSRLAGELFF. The genes are TRBV5-8 and TRBJ2-2; TRBD2 is a possible D gene (6 bases). Germline CDR1 is SGHTS and CDR2 is YDEGEE. The CDR3 sequence is 13 residues long. Trimming pared 3 bases from V and 6 bases from J, leaving 9 bases between.

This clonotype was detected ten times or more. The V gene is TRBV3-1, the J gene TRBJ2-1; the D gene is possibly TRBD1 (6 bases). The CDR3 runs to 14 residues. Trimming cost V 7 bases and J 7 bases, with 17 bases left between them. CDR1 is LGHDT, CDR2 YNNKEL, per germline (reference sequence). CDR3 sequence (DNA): TGTGCCAGCAAAAGAGGACAGAATTTAAATGAGCAGTTCTTC. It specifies CASKRGQNLNEQFF.

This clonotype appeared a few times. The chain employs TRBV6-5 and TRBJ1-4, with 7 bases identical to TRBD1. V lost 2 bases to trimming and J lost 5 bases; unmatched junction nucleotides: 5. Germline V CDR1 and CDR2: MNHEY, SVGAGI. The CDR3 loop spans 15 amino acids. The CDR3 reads CASSYKTGFNEKLFF. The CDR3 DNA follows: TGTGCCAGCAGTTACAAGACAGGGTTCAATGAAAAACTGTTTTTT.

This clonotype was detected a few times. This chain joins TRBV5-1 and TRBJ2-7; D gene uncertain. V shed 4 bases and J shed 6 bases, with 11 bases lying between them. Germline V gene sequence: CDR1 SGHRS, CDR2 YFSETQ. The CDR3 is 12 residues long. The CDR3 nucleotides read TGCGCCAGCAGCGTGGACCTGGGCGAGCAGTACTTC. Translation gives CASSVDLGEQYF.

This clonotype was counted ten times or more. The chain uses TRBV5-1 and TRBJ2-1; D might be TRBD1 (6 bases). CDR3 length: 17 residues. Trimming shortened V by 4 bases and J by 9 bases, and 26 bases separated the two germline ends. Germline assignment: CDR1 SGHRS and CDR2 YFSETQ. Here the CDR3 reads CASSLKQGTPVAGEQFF. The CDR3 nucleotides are TGCGCCAGCAGCCTTAAACAGGGTACTCCAGTGGCTGGTGAGCAGTTCTTC.

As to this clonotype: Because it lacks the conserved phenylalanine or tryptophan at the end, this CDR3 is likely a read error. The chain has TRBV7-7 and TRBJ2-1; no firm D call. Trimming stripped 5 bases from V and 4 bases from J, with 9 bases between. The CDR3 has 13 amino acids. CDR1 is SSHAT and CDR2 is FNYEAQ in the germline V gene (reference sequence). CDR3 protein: CASSPQRYNEQFS. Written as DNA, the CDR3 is TGTGCCAGCAGCCCCCAACGTTACAATGAGCAGTTCTCC.

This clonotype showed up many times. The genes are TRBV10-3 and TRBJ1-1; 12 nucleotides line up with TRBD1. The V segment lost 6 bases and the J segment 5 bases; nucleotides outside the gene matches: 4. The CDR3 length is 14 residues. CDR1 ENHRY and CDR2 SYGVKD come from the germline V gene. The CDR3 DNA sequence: TGTGCCATCAGGGGACAGGGGGCTCGAACTGAAGCTTTCTTT. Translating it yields CAIRGQGARTEAFF.

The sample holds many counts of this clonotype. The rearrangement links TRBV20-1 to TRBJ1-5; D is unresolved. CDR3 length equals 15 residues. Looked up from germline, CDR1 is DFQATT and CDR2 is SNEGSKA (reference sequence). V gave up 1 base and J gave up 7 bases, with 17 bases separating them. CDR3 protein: CSARGVWGFEQPQHF. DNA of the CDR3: TGCAGTGCTAGAGGGGTTTGGGGTTTCGAACAGCCCCAGCATTTT.

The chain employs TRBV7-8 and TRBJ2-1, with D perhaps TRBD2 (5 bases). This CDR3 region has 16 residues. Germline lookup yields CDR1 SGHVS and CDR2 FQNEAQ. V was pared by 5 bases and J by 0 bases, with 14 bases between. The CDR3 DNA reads TGTGCCAGCAGCCTAGTCGGAGCGGTCTCCTACAATGAGCAGTTCTTC. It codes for CASSLVGAVSYNEQFF.

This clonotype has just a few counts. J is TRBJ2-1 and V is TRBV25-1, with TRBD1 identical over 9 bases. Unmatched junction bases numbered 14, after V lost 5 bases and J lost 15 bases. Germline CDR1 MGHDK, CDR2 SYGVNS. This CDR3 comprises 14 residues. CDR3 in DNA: TGTGCCAGCAGTACCCAATCCCCGGGACAGGGACCGTTCTTC. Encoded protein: CASSTQSPGQGPFF.

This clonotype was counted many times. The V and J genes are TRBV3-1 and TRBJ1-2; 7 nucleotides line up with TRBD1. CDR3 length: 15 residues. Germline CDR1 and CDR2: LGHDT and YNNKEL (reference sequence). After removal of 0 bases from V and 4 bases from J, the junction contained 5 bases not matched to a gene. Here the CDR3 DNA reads TGTGCCAGCAGCCAAGAGGGACAGCAGTTCTATGGCTACACCTTC. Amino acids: CASSQEGQQFYGYTF.

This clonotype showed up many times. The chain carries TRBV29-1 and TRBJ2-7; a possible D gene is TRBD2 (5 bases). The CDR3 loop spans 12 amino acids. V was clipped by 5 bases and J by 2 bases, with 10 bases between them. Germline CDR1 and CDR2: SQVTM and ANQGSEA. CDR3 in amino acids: CSVIGSTYEQYF. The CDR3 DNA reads TGCAGCGTTATTGGGAGTACCTACGAGCAGTACTTC.

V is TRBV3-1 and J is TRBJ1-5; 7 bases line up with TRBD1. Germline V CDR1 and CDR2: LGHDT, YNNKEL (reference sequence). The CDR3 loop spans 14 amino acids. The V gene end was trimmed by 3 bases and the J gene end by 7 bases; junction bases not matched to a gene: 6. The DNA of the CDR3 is TGTGCCAGCAGCCAGAGACAGGGTGGGCAGCCCCAGCATTTT. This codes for CASSQRQGGQPQHF.

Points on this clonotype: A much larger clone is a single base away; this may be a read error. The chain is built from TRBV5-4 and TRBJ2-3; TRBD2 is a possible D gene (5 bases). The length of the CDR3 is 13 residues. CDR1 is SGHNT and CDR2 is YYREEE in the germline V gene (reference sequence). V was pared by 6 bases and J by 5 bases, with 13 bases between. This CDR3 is CASTSGEQDTQYF. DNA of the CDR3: TGTGCCAGCACTAGTGGGGAGCAAGATACGCAGTATTTT.

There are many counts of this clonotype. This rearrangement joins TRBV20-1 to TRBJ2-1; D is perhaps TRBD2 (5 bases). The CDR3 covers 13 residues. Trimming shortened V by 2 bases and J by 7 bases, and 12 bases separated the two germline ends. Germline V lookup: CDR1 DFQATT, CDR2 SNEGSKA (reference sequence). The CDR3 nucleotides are TGCAGTGCTAGACCTACCGGGGTTAATGAGCAGTTCTTC. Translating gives CSARPTGVNEQFF.

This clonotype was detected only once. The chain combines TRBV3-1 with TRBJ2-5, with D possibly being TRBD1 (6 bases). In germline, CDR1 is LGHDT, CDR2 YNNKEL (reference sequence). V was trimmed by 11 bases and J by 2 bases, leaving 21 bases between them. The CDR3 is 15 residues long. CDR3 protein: CACNRYHRAQETQYF. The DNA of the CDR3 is TGTGCCTGCAACAGATATCACAGGGCTCAAGAGACCCAGTACTTC.